This T cell receptor beta chain was identified in a study of blood T cell repertoires in COVID-19. Using immunoSEQ multiplex PCR, the repertoire was profiled, and TCRdb retains in-frame clones only, with some absent. The data contain around 130,000 clones, approximately 86% of them singletons. Assignments of participants to cohorts depended upon their own reported clinical history. Germline lookup yields CDR1 SQVTM and CDR2 ANQGSEA. Germline trimming cut 7 bases from V and 7 bases from J; bases unmatched to any gene: 16. The CDR3 extends over 15 amino acids. This TCR was recovered from a woman in her forties or fifties who had recovered from COVID-19. Material for sequencing was PBMCs or T cells enriched from blood (not recorded which). The chain uses TRBV29-1 and TRBJ1-2; TRBD1 aligns across 9 bases. In DNA, the CDR3 is TGCAGCGCTCTACCGGATACAGGGGGCGTTGGTGGCTACACCTTC. Protein product: CSALPDTGGVGGYTF.